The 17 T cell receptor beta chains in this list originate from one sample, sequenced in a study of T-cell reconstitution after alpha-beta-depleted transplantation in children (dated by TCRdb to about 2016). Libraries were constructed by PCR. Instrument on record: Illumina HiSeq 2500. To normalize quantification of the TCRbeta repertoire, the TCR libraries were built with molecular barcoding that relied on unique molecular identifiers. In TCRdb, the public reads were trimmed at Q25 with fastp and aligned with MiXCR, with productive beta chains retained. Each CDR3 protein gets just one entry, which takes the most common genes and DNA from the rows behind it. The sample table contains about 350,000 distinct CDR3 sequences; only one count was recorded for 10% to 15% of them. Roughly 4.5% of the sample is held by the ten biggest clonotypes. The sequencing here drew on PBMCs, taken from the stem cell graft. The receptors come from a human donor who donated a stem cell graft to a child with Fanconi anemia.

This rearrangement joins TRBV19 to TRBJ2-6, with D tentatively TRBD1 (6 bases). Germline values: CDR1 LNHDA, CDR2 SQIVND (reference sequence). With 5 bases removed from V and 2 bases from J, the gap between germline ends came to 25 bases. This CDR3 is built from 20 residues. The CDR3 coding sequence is TGTGCCAGTAGTCGAACCTTAACTAGGGGGAACGTCGCTGGGGCCAACGTCCTGACTTTC. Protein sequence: CASSRTLTRGNVAGANVLTF.

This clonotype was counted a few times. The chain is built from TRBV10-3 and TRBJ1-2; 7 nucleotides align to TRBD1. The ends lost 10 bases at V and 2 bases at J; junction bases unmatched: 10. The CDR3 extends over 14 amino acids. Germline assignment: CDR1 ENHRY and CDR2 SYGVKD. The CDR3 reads CATTQMGQNYGYTF. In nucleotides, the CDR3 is TGTGCCACCACACAAATGGGACAGAACTATGGCTACACCTTC.

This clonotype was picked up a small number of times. The CDR3 sequence is CSQMRLAGDTQYF. CDR3 bases: TGCAGCCAGATGCGACTAGCGGGGGATACGCAGTATTTT. V is TRBV29-1 and J is TRBJ2-3; TRBD2 agrees at 11 bases. CDR1 is SQVTM, CDR2 ANQGSEA, per germline. This CDR3 contains 13 residues. Trimming cost V 8 bases and J 6 bases; bases outside gene matches: 7.

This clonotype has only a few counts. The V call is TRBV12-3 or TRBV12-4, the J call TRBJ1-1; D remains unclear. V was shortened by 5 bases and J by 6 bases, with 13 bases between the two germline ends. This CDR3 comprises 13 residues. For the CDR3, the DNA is TGTGCCAGCAGTCCTTCTCCCACCTCTGAAGCTTTCTTT. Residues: CASSPSPTSEAFF.

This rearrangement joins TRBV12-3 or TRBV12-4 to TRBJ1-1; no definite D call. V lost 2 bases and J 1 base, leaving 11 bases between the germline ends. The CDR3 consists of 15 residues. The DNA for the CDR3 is TGTGCCAGCAGTTTACTTCCTTGGGGGAACACTGAAGCTTTCTTT. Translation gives CASSLLPWGNTEAFF.

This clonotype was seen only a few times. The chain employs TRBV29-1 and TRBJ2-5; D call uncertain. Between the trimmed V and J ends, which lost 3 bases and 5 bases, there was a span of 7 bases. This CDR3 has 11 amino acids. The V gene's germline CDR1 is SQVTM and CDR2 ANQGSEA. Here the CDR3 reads CSVELKETQYF. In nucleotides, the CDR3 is TGCAGCGTTGAGTTGAAGGAGACCCAGTACTTC.

The CDR3 protein is CASNNRGRWVNTEAFF. The DNA for the CDR3 is TGTGCCAGCAACAACAGGGGGCGGTGGGTAAACACTGAAGCTTTCTTT. This chain uses TRBV11-2 with TRBJ1-1; TRBD1 matches 9 bases. CDR3 size: 16 residues. Per the germline V gene, CDR1 is SGHAT and CDR2 is FQNNGV. Trimming took 7 bases from V and 2 from J; bases not matched to a gene: 11.

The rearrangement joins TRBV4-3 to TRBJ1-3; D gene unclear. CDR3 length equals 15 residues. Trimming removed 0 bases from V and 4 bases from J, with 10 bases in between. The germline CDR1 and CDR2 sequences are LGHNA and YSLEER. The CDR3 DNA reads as TGCGCCAGCAGCCAAGACAGGTCGCCGGGAAACACCATATATTTT. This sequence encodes CASSQDRSPGNTIYF.

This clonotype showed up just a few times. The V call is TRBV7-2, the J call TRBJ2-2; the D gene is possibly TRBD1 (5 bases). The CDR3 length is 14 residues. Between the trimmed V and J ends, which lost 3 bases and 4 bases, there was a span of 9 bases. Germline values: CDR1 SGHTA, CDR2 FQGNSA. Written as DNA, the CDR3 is TGTGCCAGCAGCTTGACAGCAACCACCGGGGAGCTGTTTTTT. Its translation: CASSLTATTGELFF.

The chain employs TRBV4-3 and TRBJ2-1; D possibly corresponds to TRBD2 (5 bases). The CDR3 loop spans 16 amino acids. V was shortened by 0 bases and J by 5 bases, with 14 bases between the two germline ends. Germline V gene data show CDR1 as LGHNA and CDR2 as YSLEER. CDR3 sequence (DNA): TGCGCCAGCAGCCAAGACGGGATTTATTCCAACAATGAGCAGTTCTTC. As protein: CASSQDGIYSNNEQFF.

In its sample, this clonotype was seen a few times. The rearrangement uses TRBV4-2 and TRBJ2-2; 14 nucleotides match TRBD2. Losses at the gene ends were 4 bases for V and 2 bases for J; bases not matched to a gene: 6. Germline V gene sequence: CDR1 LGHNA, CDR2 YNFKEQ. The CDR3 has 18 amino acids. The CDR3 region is CASSPQTSGGGNTGELFF. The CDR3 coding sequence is TGTGCCAGCAGCCCGCAGACTAGCGGGGGGGGTAACACCGGGGAGCTGTTTTTT.

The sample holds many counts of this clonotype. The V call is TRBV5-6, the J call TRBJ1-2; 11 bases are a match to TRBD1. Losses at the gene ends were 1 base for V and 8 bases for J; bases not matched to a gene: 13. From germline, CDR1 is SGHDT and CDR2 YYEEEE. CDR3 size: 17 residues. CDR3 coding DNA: TGTGCCAGCAGCTTGTTTTATTCACCGGGACAGGGGGACGGCTACACCTTC. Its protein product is CASSLFYSPGQGDGYTF.

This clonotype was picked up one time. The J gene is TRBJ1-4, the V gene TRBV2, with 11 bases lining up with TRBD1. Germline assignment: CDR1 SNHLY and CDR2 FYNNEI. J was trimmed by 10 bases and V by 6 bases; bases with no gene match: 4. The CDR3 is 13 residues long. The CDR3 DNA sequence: TGTGCCAGCAGATCCGGGACAGGGGGAAAACTGTTTTTT. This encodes CASRSGTGGKLFF.

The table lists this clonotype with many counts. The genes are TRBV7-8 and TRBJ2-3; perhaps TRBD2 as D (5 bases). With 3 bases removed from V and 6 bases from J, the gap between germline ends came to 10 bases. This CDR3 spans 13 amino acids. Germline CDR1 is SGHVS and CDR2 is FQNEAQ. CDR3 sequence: CASSFGGGDTQYF. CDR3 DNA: TGTGCCAGCAGCTTTGGAGGAGGTGATACGCAGTATTTT.

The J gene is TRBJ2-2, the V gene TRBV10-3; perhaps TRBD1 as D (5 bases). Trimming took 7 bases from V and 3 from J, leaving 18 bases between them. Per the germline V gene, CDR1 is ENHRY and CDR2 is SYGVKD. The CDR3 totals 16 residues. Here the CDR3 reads CAITKTLPQDTGELFF. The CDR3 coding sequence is TGTGCCATCACAAAAACCCTACCACAGGACACCGGGGAGCTGTTTTTT.

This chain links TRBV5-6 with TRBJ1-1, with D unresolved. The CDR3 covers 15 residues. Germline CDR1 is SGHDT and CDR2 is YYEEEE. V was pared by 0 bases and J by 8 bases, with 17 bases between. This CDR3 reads CASSLASAETSEAFF. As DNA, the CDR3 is TGTGCCAGCAGCTTGGCGTCAGCCGAGACATCCGAAGCTTTCTTT.

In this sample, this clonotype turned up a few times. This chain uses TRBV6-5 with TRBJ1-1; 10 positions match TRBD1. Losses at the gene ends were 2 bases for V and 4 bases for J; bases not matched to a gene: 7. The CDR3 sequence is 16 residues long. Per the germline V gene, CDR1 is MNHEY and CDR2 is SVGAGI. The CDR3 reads CASSYHTGDRGTEAFF. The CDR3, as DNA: TGTGCCAGCAGTTACCATACAGGGGACAGGGGCACTGAAGCTTTCTTT.